These 22 T cell receptor beta chains were sequenced from one sample in a study of lymphopenia after photon versus proton radiotherapy. Measured with immunoSEQ multiplex PCR; TCRdb has only the in-frame clones, and not every one. This table has tens of thousands of clones, about nine tenths appearing once. The sample consisted of peripheral blood, taken from a patient treated with proton-based radiotherapy. Source of these receptors: a man aged 80 or over with esophageal cancer.

The V gene is TRBV2, the J gene TRBJ2-7; D ambiguous. Germline CDR1 is SNHLY and CDR2 is FYNNEI. The ends were cut back, 5 bases at V and 0 bases at J, with 8 bases in the middle. This CDR3 is built from 13 residues. CDR3 region: CASSRPVSYEQYF. For the CDR3, the DNA is TGTGCCAGCAGTAGGCCTGTCTCCTACGAGCAGTACTTC.

The CDR3: CASGFETGENQPQHF. The CDR3 region has the DNA TGTGCTAGTGGTTTTGAGACAGGGGAAAATCAGCCCCAGCATTTT. The chain carries TRBV12-5 and TRBJ1-5, with TRBD1 matching over 8 bases. V gave up 3 bases and J gave up 4 bases; unmatched junction bases: 5. Germline CDR1 is LGHNT and CDR2 is FRNRAP. The CDR3 is 15 residues long.

The chain combines TRBV19 with TRBJ1-1, with a possible D match to TRBD1 (6 bases). Trimming cost V 4 bases and J 6 bases, with 12 bases left between them. Germline V CDR1 and CDR2: LNHDA, SQIVND (reference sequence). This CDR3 is built from 13 residues. The CDR3 is CASSKGGYPEAFF. The CDR3, as DNA: TGTGCCAGTAGTAAGGGGGGGTACCCTGAAGCTTTCTTT.

The J gene is TRBJ1-3, the V gene TRBV7-8, with no clear D. The CDR3 length is 15 residues. The ends were cut back, 5 bases at V and 2 bases at J, with 13 bases in the middle. Germline CDR1 SGHVS, CDR2 FQNEAQ. Here the CDR3 DNA reads TGTGCCAGCAGCGACCGCGTAGGGACTGGAAACACCATATATTTT. It translates to CASSDRVGTGNTIYF.

This clone is a singleton in its sample. The rearrangement uses TRBV10-1 and TRBJ2-5; TRBD2 matches at 7 bases. With the DNA end fitting TRBJ2-7 better, the J assignment may be wrong. Germline V gives CDR1 WNHNN, CDR2 SYGVQD (reference sequence). The CDR3 runs 15 residues. CDR3 loop: CASSEEPAGSYEQYF. For the CDR3, the DNA is TGCGCCAGCAGTGAGGAACCAGCGGGATCCTACGAGCAGTACTTC.

This sequence joins TRBV13 and TRBJ1-3; D remains unclear. With 7 bases removed from V and 2 bases from J, the gap between germline ends came to 15 bases. The CDR3 length is 15 residues. Germline-derived CDR1 and CDR2 are PRHDT and FYEKMQ (reference sequence). CDR3 nucleotide sequence: TGTGCCAGCACCTCGCGTGAGAGAGCTGGAAACACCATATATTTT. It yields the protein CASTSRERAGNTIYF.

The rearrangement uses TRBV10-3 and TRBJ2-2; 10 bases agree with TRBD2. This CDR3 has 14 amino acids. The junction had 6 bases not matched to a gene; V was cut back by 10 bases and J by 4 bases. Germline CDR1 is ENHRY and CDR2 is SYGVKD. DNA of the CDR3: TGTGCCACCAACCCTAGCGGGAGCACCGGGGAGCTGTTTTTT. Translating it yields CATNPSGSTGELFF.

A single count supports this clone. V usage is TRBV19 and J usage is TRBJ1-6; no reliable D call. V was shortened by 3 bases and J by 11 bases, with 14 bases between the two germline ends. Germline CDR1 reads LNHDA; CDR2 reads SQIVND (reference sequence). This CDR3 spans 14 amino acids. CDR3 nucleotide sequence: TGTGCCAGTAGTATCGTGGGCAGTCGGACACCCCTCCACTTT. Residues: CASSIVGSRTPLHF.

This chain joins TRBV11-2 and TRBJ2-2; weak D call: TRBD2 (6 bases). The ends were cut back, 8 bases at V and 4 bases at J, with 20 bases in the middle. The CDR3 sequence is 16 residues long. The V gene's germline CDR1 is SGHAT and CDR2 FQNNGV. This CDR3 is CASATRPSAVTGELFF. The CDR3 region has the DNA TGTGCCAGCGCCACGCGTCCTAGCGCGGTCACCGGGGAGCTGTTTTTT.

V gene TRBV19 combines with J gene TRBJ2-5; possible D gene TRBD1, 8 bases. The CDR3 is made up of 15 amino acids. The V and J ends lost 6 bases and 2 bases respectively, with 16 bases between them. Germline CDR1 LNHDA, CDR2 SQIVND (reference sequence). The CDR3 DNA sequence: TGTGCCAGTAGCCCGGACAGGGAGGGACAAGAGACCCAGTACTTC. Encoded protein: CASSPDREGQETQYF. Full variable domain (outside the CDR3, taken from reference TRBV19 and TRBJ2-5): DGGITQSPKYLFRKEGQNVTLSCEQNLNHDAMYWYRQDPGQGLRLIYYSQIVNDFQKGDIAEGYSVSREKKESFPLTVTSAQKNPTAFYLCASSPDREGQETQYFGPGTRLLVL.

The chain uses TRBV5-1 and TRBJ2-3; D uncertain. This CDR3 comprises 12 residues. Trimming cost V 1 base and J 6 bases, with 6 bases left between them. Germline CDR1 is SGHRS and CDR2 is YFSETQ. DNA for the CDR3: TGCGCCAGCAGCTTGCTATCGGATACGCAGTATTTT. Translating it yields CASSLLSDTQYF.

DNA for the CDR3: TGTGCCAGCAGCAACAGGAATTCAATTCATCAGCCCCAGCATTTT. Its translation: CASSNRNSIHQPQHF. The chain combines TRBV27 with TRBJ1-5; D possibly corresponds to TRBD1 (5 bases). The CDR3 spans 15 residues. CDR1 is MNHEY and CDR2 is SMNVEV in the germline V gene (reference sequence). The germline V and J ends were trimmed by 6 bases and 5 bases, with 17 bases remaining between them.

The V gene is TRBV4-1, the J gene TRBJ2-2, with 8 bases lining up with TRBD1. Germline trimming cut 1 base from V and 9 bases from J; bases unmatched to any gene: 13. The germline V gene has CDR1 MGHRA and CDR2 YSYEKL. The CDR3 totals 17 residues. The CDR3 DNA follows: TGCGCCAGCAGCCAAGCTGGGACAGGATTCGGGGACCGGGAGCTGTTTTTT. Its translation is CASSQAGTGFGDRELFF.

V usage is TRBV10-1 and J usage is TRBJ2-5; 8 bases fit TRBD2. V trimming: 3 bases; J trimming: 4 bases; junction bases outside the gene matches: 10. CDR1 and CDR2 (germline): WNHNN, SYGVQD (reference sequence). The length of the CDR3 is 16 residues. CDR3 nucleotides: TGCGCCAGCAGTGATTCGGGAGGGCCGTCTGCAGAGACCCAGTACTTC. It encodes CASSDSGGPSAETQYF.

The chain uses TRBV19 and TRBJ2-1; the D gene is possibly TRBD2 (5 bases). CDR3 length: 16 amino acids. Germline CDR1 reads LNHDA; CDR2 reads SQIVND (reference sequence). The ends were cut back, 2 bases at V and 0 bases at J, with 11 bases in the middle. The CDR3, as DNA: TGTGCCAGTAGTATACGGGCGGGCAGCTCCTACAATGAGCAGTTCTTC. The encoded protein is CASSIRAGSSYNEQFF.

V and J are TRBV7-9 and TRBJ2-1; unclear D gene. V was trimmed by 5 bases and J by 7 bases, leaving 9 bases between them. CDR1 SEHNR and CDR2 FQNEAQ come from the germline V gene (reference sequence). The length of the CDR3 is 12 residues. The CDR3 DNA follows: TGTGCCAGCAGCCCGCTTAGGAATGAGCAGTTCTTC. Translation gives CASSPLRNEQFF. The full variable domain, its missing parts supplied by reference TRBV7-9 and TRBJ2-1, is DTGVSQNPRHKITKRGQNVTFRCDPISEHNRLYWYRQTLGQGPEFLTYFQNEAQLEKSRLLSDRFSAERPKGSFSTLEIQRTEQGDSAMYLCASSPLRNEQFFGPGTRLTVL.

This chain uses TRBV4-3 with TRBJ2-7, with D perhaps TRBD1 (5 bases). The CDR3 consists of 15 residues. Germline V gives CDR1 LGHNA, CDR2 YSLEER. V lost 0 bases to trimming and J lost 6 bases, with 15 bases between them. The CDR3 reads CASSQDLVQGTEQYF. DNA of the CDR3: TGCGCCAGCAGCCAAGATCTGGTTCAGGGCACCGAGCAGTACTTC.

The rearrangement uses TRBV5-3 and TRBJ2-1, with 8 bases matching TRBD2. TRBV5-3 is flagged as an ORF with uncertain function. The CDR3 sequence is 16 residues long. V was pared by 0 bases and J by 3 bases, with 5 bases of the junction left unmatched. The CDR3: CARSLARLANYNEQFF. The CDR3, as DNA: TGTGCCAGAAGCTTGGCCCGACTAGCGAACTACAATGAGCAGTTCTTC.

The rearrangement uses TRBV7-9 and TRBJ2-5, with D perhaps TRBD2 (5 bases). CDR1 and CDR2 (germline): SEHNR, FQNEAQ (reference sequence). V was cut by 4 bases and J by 5 bases, with 17 bases left in between. The CDR3 extends over 15 amino acids. This CDR3 reads CASSSPDLGVETQYF. CDR3 DNA sequence: TGTGCCAGCAGCTCCCCGGACTTGGGAGTGGAGACCCAGTACTTC.

The rearrangement uses TRBV19 and TRBJ1-3, with D maybe TRBD1 (5 bases). The CDR3 sequence is 14 residues long. Trimming stripped 6 bases from V and 4 bases from J, with 13 bases between. Germline CDR1 LNHDA, CDR2 SQIVND (reference sequence). The CDR3 spells CASRPPGAGNTIYF. In DNA, the CDR3 is TGTGCCAGTAGACCCCCCGGGGCAGGAAACACCATATATTTT.

The chain uses TRBV2 and TRBJ2-5; 12 nucleotides align to TRBD1. The tail of the sequence fits TRBJ2-7 better, so the J call may be wrong. The germline gives CDR1 SNHLY, CDR2 FYNNEI. CDR3 size: 14 residues. CDR3 nucleotides: TGTGCCAGCAGTGTGGGACAGGGGGCCGACGAGCAGTACTTC. This translates into CASSVGQGADEQYF.

The V gene is TRBV18, the J gene TRBJ2-5; maybe TRBD1 (5 bases). Germline CDR1 is KGHSH and CDR2 is LQKENI. The CDR3 contains 14 residues. V was cut by 5 bases and J by 3 bases, with 13 bases left in between. The chain's CDR3 is CASSKAGWEETQYF. The CDR3 DNA reads TGTGCCAGCTCAAAAGCAGGGTGGGAAGAGACCCAGTACTTC. The full variable domain, its missing parts supplied by reference TRBV18 and TRBJ2-5, is NAGVMQNPRHLVRRRGQEARLRCSPMKGHSHVYWYRQLPEEGLKFMVYLQKENIIDESGMPKERFSAEFPKEGPSILRIQQVVRGDSAAYFCASSKAGWEETQYFGPGTRLLVL.